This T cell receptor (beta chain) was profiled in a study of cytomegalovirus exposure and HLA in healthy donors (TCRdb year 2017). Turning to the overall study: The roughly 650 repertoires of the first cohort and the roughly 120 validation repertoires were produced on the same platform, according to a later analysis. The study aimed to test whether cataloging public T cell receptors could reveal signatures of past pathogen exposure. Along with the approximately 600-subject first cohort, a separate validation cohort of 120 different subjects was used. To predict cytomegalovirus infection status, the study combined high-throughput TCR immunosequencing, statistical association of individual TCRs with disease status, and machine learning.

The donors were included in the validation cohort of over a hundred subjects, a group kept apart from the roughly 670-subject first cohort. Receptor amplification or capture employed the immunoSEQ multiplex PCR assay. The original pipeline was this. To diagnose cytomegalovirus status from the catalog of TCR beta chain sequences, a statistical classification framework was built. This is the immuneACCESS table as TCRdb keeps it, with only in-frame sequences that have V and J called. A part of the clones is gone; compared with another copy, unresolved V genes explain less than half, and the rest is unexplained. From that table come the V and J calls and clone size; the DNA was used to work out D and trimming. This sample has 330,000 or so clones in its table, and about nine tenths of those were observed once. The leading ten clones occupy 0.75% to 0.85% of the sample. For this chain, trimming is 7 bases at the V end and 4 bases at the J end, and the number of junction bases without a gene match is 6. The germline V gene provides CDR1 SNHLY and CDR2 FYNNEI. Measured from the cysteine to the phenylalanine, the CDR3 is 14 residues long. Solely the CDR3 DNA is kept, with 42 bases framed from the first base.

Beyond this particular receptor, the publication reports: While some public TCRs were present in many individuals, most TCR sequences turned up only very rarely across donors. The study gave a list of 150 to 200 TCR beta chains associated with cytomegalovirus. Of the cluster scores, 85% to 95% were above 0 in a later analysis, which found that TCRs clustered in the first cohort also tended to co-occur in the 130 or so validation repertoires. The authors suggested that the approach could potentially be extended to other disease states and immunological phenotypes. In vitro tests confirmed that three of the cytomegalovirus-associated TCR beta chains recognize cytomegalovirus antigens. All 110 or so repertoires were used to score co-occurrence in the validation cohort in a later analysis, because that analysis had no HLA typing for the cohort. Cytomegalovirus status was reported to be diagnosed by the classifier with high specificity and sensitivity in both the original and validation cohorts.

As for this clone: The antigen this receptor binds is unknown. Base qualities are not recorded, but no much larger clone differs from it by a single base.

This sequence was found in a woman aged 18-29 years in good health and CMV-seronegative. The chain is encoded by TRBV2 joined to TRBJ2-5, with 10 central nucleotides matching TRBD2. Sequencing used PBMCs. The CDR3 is CASKAGGPGETQYF. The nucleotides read TGTGCCAGCAAAGCGGGGGGGCCAGGAGAGACCCAGTACTTC.